Each of the 14 T cell receptor beta chains below was sequenced from the same sample in a study of blood T cell repertoires in COVID-19. Clones were read by immunoSEQ multiplex PCR, and TCRdb kept only the in-frame ones, dropping some. Counted here are over 95,000 clones, 85% occurring once; the ten biggest clones make up around 13%. The sample was peripheral blood. The receptors stem from a human donor in a cohort sampled during active COVID-19.

The V gene is TRBV2, the J gene TRBJ2-3, with D maybe TRBD1 (5 bases). In germline, CDR1 is SNHLY, CDR2 FYNNEI. This CDR3 has 13 residues. The ends were cut back, 7 bases at V and 10 bases at J, with 18 bases in the middle. CDR3 region: CASTLSGYRSQYF. CDR3 coding DNA: TGTGCCAGCACACTTTCAGGGTATAGGTCGCAGTATTTT. Full variable domain (remainder filled in from reference TRBV2 and TRBJ2-3): EPEVTQTPSHQVTQMGQEVILRCVPISNHLYFYWYRQILGQKVEFLVSFYNNEISEKSEIFDDQFSVERPDGSNFTLKIRSTKLEDSAMYFCASTLSGYRSQYFGPGTRLTVL.

The gene calls are TRBV6-5 and TRBJ1-5, with D tentatively TRBD1 (6 bases). The length of the CDR3 is 14 residues. The germline V and J ends were trimmed by 6 bases and 1 base, with 10 bases remaining between them. Germline V gene data show CDR1 as MNHEY and CDR2 as SVGAGI. The CDR3 here is CASSRGESNQPQHF. Written as DNA, the CDR3 is TGTGCCAGCAGCAGGGGAGAAAGCAATCAGCCCCAGCATTTT.

This chain joins TRBV6-5 and TRBJ2-1; the D is unclear. V lost 0 bases and J 2 bases, leaving 8 bases between the germline ends. There are 15 residues in the CDR3. Germline CDR1 and CDR2: MNHEY and SVGAGI. The DNA for the CDR3 is TGTGCCAGCAGTTACTCCCTATTTGCCTACAATGAGCAGTTCTTC. Translation gives CASSYSLFAYNEQFF.

The chain uses TRBV3-1 (or the pseudogene TRBV3-2) and TRBJ2-1, with unresolved D. Trimming pared 2 bases from V and 5 bases from J, leaving 7 bases between. Germline values: CDR1 LGHDT, CDR2 YNNKEL (reference sequence). This CDR3 spans 13 amino acids. CDR3 sequence: CASSQLRDNEQFF. The CDR3 region has the DNA TGTGCCAGCAGCCAACTCCGGGACAATGAGCAGTTCTTC.

This chain uses TRBV6-5 with TRBJ2-5; D may be TRBD2 (7 bases). V gave up 2 bases and J gave up 5 bases, with 12 bases separating them. Germline V gene sequence: CDR1 MNHEY, CDR2 SVGAGI. CDR3 length: 14 amino acids. As DNA, the CDR3 is TGTGCCAGCAGTTACCGGGGGGCCGAGGAGACCCAGTACTTC. Its protein is CASSYRGAEETQYF.

This sequence joins TRBV7-2 and TRBJ2-7; D call uncertain. V gave up 1 base and J gave up 3 bases, with 7 bases separating them. This CDR3 contains 13 residues. Germline V gene lookup returns CDR1 SGHTA and CDR2 FQGNSA. The CDR3 is CASSLGGNYEQYF. The CDR3, as DNA: TGTGCCAGCAGCTTAGGAGGAAACTACGAGCAGTACTTC.

V is TRBV11-1 and J is TRBJ2-7, with 10 bases that match TRBD1. The CDR3 contains 14 residues. The junction had 8 bases not matched to a gene; V was cut back by 8 bases and J by 4 bases. CDR1 SGHAT and CDR2 FQDESV come from the germline V gene (reference sequence). The CDR3 bases are TGTGCCAGCGCAACCGGGACAGGGGTGTACGAGCAGTACTTC. Translation: CASATGTGVYEQYF.

The chain employs TRBV4-2 and TRBJ2-3; D is unclear. CDR1 LGHNA and CDR2 YNFKEQ come from the germline V gene. The CDR3 contains 16 residues. Trimming took off 0 bases at V and 0 bases at J, with 10 bases between the two ends. The CDR3 bases are TGTGCCAGCAGCCAAGATACTGGCGGTAGCACAGATACGCAGTATTTT. Its translation is CASSQDTGGSTDTQYF.

The gene calls are TRBV10-3 and TRBJ1-2; D remains unclear. The CDR3 runs 14 residues. V was clipped by 2 bases and J by 4 bases, with 11 bases between them. Germline loops: CDR1 ENHRY, CDR2 SYGVKD. The CDR3 DNA reads as TGTGCCATCAGTGAGACTACGGTAGGCTATGGCTACACCTTC. Translated: CAISETTVGYGYTF.

CDR3 in DNA: TGTGCCAGCAGCGCCTCCCCCAACGACACAGCCAAAAACATTCAGTACTTC. Its translation: CASSASPNDTAKNIQYF. J is TRBJ2-4 and V is TRBV9; no definite D call. Germline CDR1 SGDLS, CDR2 YYNGEE. Trimming took 3 bases from V and 0 from J, leaving 16 bases between them. The CDR3 sequence is 17 residues long. The complete variable domain, with remaining parts taken from reference TRBV9 and TRBJ2-4, reads DSGVTQTPKHLITATGQRVTLRCSPRSGDLSVYWYQQSLDQGLQFLIQYYNGEERAKGNILERFSAQQFPDLHSELNLSSLELGDSALYFCASSASPNDTAKNIQYFGAGTRLSVL.

The gene calls are TRBV7-3 and TRBJ2-1, with 7 bases fitting TRBD1. J was trimmed by 4 bases and V by 3 bases; bases with no gene match: 0. The germline CDR1 and CDR2 sequences are SGHTA and FQGTGA. There are 13 residues in the CDR3. The CDR3 DNA follows: TGTGCCAGCAGCTTGGGACAGTACAATGAGCAGTTCTTC. Protein: CASSLGQYNEQFF.

The chain uses TRBV6-6 and TRBJ2-1; D is undetermined. This CDR3 contains 14 residues. The germline V and J ends were trimmed by 2 bases and 10 bases, with 15 bases remaining between them. Per the germline V gene, CDR1 is MNHNY and CDR2 is SVGAGI (reference sequence). The CDR3 protein is CASSYAPRRREQFF. The CDR3 nucleotides read TGTGCCAGCAGTTACGCCCCTAGGCGGCGGGAGCAGTTCTTC.

J is TRBJ1-5 and V is TRBV19, with 8 bases aligning to TRBD1. The CDR3 runs to 15 residues. The germline V gene has CDR1 LNHDA and CDR2 SQIVND (reference sequence). Trimming took 5 bases from V and 9 from J; bases not matched to a gene: 12. CDR3 DNA: TGTGCCAGTAGTCAACAGGGGGATCGACTTGCGCCCCAGCATTTT. It encodes CASSQQGDRLAPQHF.

The chain couples TRBV10-3 to TRBJ2-1, with D perhaps matching TRBD2 (5 bases). Germline loops: CDR1 ENHRY, CDR2 SYGVKD. Trimming stripped 3 bases from V and 9 bases from J, with 12 bases between. The CDR3 has 13 residues. The CDR3 region is CAISEVRAGEQFF. The CDR3 DNA reads TGTGCCATCAGTGAAGTGCGGGCGGGTGAGCAGTTCTTC.